This TCR beta chain was captured by sequencing in a study of T-cell reconstitution after alpha-beta-depleted transplantation in children. Notes on the study in general: After one year, T-cell counts and TCRbeta diversity mostly came from new T cells. It was surviving recipient T cells and thymic progenitors that gave some patients high TCRbeta diversity at day 60. Several hundred graft clones that had expanded were reportedly the source of alpha-beta T cells about two months after transplant.

Unique molecular identifiers were incorporated into the prepared TCRbeta library. One entry per CDR3 protein, called by TCRdb with MiXCR from the PCR reads. The repertoire has about 78,000 distinct CDR3 sequences, 14% of them found once; the top ten carry 27%. The germline V gene has CDR1 SGHVS and CDR2 FNYEAQ. This CDR3 spans 16 amino acids. The V gene end was trimmed by 2 bases and the J gene end by 4 bases; junction bases not matched to a gene: 10. This clonotype was seen a few times. Its specificity is not known. The TCR comes from a male patient between 2 and 10 years old who had a stem cell transplant for acute lymphoblastic leukemia, so the T cells may come from the graft donor. V is TRBV7-6 and J is TRBJ2-5; 7 nucleotides line up with TRBD1. This specimen consisted of PBMCs, mostly from graft donor cells, obtained 180 days after TCRalphabeta/CD19-depleted stem cell transplant. The CDR3 sequence: CASSLSQGVLGETQYF. The DNA of the CDR3 is TGTGCCAGCAGCTTATCGCAGGGGGTGCTTGGAGAGACCCAGTACTTC.